This T cell receptor (beta chain) was documented in a study of blood T cells in healthy people across ages. Study-wide results and caveats: Strong correlation existed between TCR beta diversity and naive T cell percentage. Both naive CD4+ cell counts and diversity were greater in long-lived donors than in aged donors.

Germline CDR1 and CDR2: SGHTA and FQGTGA. This CDR3 spans 16 amino acids. Comments on this clonotype: Its antigen is undetermined.

It was with a sample-barcoded 5' primer and a J-beta primer mix that a second PCR of about 6 to 12 cycles was run. Each cDNA molecule was tagged by a template-switch adaptor with 12 random nucleotides. TCRdb fed the 5' RACE reads into MiXCR, producing one record per CDR3 protein. The top ten clones hold around 20% of a sample with 600,000 to 1,000,000 distinct CDR3 sequences, 58% of them seen once. Material: blood. V usage is TRBV7-3 and J usage is TRBJ2-1; 12 bases agree with TRBD2. The assigned J gene may be wrong: the sequence end matches TRBJ2-7 better. This TCR came from a man under 40 in good health. In DNA form, the CDR3 reads TGTGCCAGCAGCTCTTATCCGACTAGCGGGAGTTACGAGCAGTACTTC. It is translated as CASSSYPTSGSYEQYF.